The clone carrying this T cell receptor (beta chain) was detected a few times. The antigen remains unidentified. The junction does not match germline at one end; this may be a read error. This sample is drawn from a study of T-cell memory formation after mild COVID-19. Across the study: Most TCR clusters belonged to a single donor.

Study observations and caveats: Some responding clones appeared in pre-infection memory, suggesting cross-reactive memory joined. Clones which contracted sat mainly in CM and EM if CD4+, and in EMRA if CD8+.

One entry per CDR3 protein results from TCRdb running MiXCR on the 5' RACE reads. Seen here are around 250,000 distinct CDR3 sequences, over 15% observed once, and the top ten hold roughly a fifth. This CDR3 is built from 12 residues. Germline assignment: CDR1 SEHNR and CDR2 FQNEAQ (reference sequence). Sequences were obtained from PBMCs or a T cell subset sorted from them (not recorded which). The chain combines TRBV7-9 with TRBJ2-4; D may match TRBD1 or TRBD2 (6 bases each). The source of this sequence is a man aged 18 to 29 who had mild COVID-19 (a few samples of this study predate the infection). Cell type and time point are not known. The CDR3 DNA follows: TGTGCCAGCAGCCCGGGGGCGGCCGATGCATCTTTC. The encoded protein is CASSPGAADASF.